This passage covers 26 T cell receptor beta chains from one sample sequenced in a study of cytomegalovirus exposure and HLA in healthy donors (dated by TCRdb to the late 2010s). Receptors were amplified or captured by the immunoSEQ multiplex PCR assay. For the multiplex PCR, a mixture combining 60 forward primers for TCR Vbeta segments and 13 reverse primers for TCR Jbeta segments was used. TCRdb's version of the immuneACCESS table is confined to in-frame rearrangements and falls short of the full clone set. An unresolved V gene accounts for under half of the shortfall where checked; the remainder is of unknown origin. Present in this sample are approximately 110,000 clones, around three quarters of which were seen just once. Over 5% of the sample goes to the ten largest clones. Material for sequencing was PBMCs. The receptor source for this set is a female donor in good health and CMV-seropositive.

About this clone itself: The junction departs from germline at one end; a sequencing error may be responsible. The chain recombines TRBV6-5 with TRBJ1-1; perhaps TRBD1 as D (6 bases). CDR3 length: 14 residues. CDR1 is MNHEY and CDR2 is SVGAGI in the germline V gene. CDR3 in DNA: TGTGCCAGCAGTCCTGGTGGGGGCTTCAGTGGAAGTGTCTTT. It specifies CASSPGGGFSGSVF.

This chain connects TRBV6-5 to TRBJ1-2; no clear D. V lost 0 bases to trimming and J lost 2 bases, with 7 bases between them. CDR1 and CDR2 from the germline V gene are MNHEY and SVGAGI. This CDR3 contains 14 residues. The DNA of the CDR3 is TGTGCCAGCAGTTACTCTAGCGGAAACTATGGCTACACCTTC. It codes for CASSYSSGNYGYTF.

This chain links TRBV9 with TRBJ1-3, with D maybe TRBD1 (5 bases). This CDR3 has 15 amino acids. Germline V gene lookup returns CDR1 SGDLS and CDR2 YYNGEE. V dropped 2 bases and J dropped 0 bases, with 9 bases sitting between them. In nucleotides, the CDR3 is TGTGCCAGCAGCGTGGGGGGTCCCTCTGGAAACACCATATATTTT. As protein: CASSVGGPSGNTIYF.

This clone was seen only once. The rearrangement links TRBV2 to TRBJ2-3; D remains unclear. Germline V gene lookup returns CDR1 SNHLY and CDR2 FYNNEI. CDR3 length: 15 amino acids. Trimming stripped 5 bases from V and 1 base from J, with 13 bases between. The DNA of the CDR3 is TGTGCCAGCAGTCCGACGCCGACACGCACAGATACGCAGTATTTT. Its protein is CASSPTPTRTDTQYF.

The chain has TRBV27 and TRBJ1-2; D possibly corresponds to TRBD1 (5 bases). Trimming pared 8 bases from V and 1 base from J, leaving 20 bases between. Germline V CDR1 and CDR2: MNHEY, SMNVEV (reference sequence). This CDR3 comprises 16 residues. CDR3 DNA sequence: TGTGCCAGCTCCCTGAGCGGGGGAGCCGGTAACTATGGCTACACCTTC. Its protein product is CASSLSGGAGNYGYTF.

The chain recombines TRBV5-5 with TRBJ2-3; 7 bases are a match to TRBD2. Losses at the gene ends were 3 bases for V and 0 bases for J; bases not matched to a gene: 10. The CDR3 is 17 amino acids. The germline gives CDR1 SGHKS, CDR2 YYEKEE (reference sequence). In DNA form, the CDR3 reads TGTGCCAGCAGCTCCCCCGGGCGGGGGATAAGCACAGATACGCAGTATTTT. Amino acid sequence: CASSSPGRGISTDTQYF.

The chain carries TRBV7-9 and TRBJ1-5; 8 nucleotides line up with TRBD1. The CDR3 length is 16 residues. Germline V lookup: CDR1 SEHNR, CDR2 FQNEAQ (reference sequence). The V and J ends lost 1 base and 2 bases, in that order; junction bases with no gene match: 4. CDR3 nucleotide sequence: TGTGCCAGCAGCTTAGGCTTGGACAGGGGCAATCAGCCCCAGCATTTT. It translates to CASSLGLDRGNQPQHF.

The rearrangement uses TRBV28 and TRBJ2-7, with 8 bases that match TRBD1. J gave up 6 bases and V 1 base, and 8 bases lay outside the gene matches. The CDR3 runs to 15 residues. The germline CDR1 and CDR2 sequences are MDHEN and SYDVKM. In DNA form, the CDR3 reads TGTGCCAGCAGTTTATTCGGGACAGGCATTCGCGAGCAGTACTTC. It codes for CASSLFGTGIREQYF.

The rearrangement links TRBV18 to TRBJ1-4; 9 bases map to TRBD1. The CDR3 has 14 residues. Germline V CDR1 and CDR2: KGHSH, LQKENI. V was clipped by 3 bases and J by 5 bases; unmatched bases: 1. CDR3 bases: TGTGCCAGCTCACCGGGGACAGGGAATGAAAAACTGTTTTTT. This translates into CASSPGTGNEKLFF.

This clone was found a few times. The genes are TRBV27 and TRBJ2-7; 7 positions agree with TRBD2. The length of the CDR3 is 15 residues. Germline lookup yields CDR1 MNHEY and CDR2 SMNVEV (reference sequence). V shed 8 bases, J shed 9 bases, and the junction held 19 bases outside the gene matches. The CDR3: CASRKWEGADRGQYF. CDR3 nucleotides: TGTGCCAGCCGGAAGTGGGAGGGAGCGGACCGGGGGCAGTACTTC.

This chain joins TRBV7-9 and TRBJ1-5; maybe TRBD1 (5 bases). CDR1 and CDR2 (germline): SEHNR, FQNEAQ (reference sequence). The CDR3 runs 14 residues. Trimming pared 4 bases from V and 7 bases from J, leaving 14 bases between. The CDR3 nucleotides are TGTGCCAGCAGCTCGGGCGGGGGACGCCAGCCCCAGCATTTT. Protein: CASSSGGGRQPQHF.

The CDR3 reads CASSPTGTGGELSVRTEAFF. The CDR3 coding sequence is TGCGCCAGCAGTCCTACCGGGACAGGGGGCGAATTATCTGTCAGAACTGAAGCTTTCTTT. The V gene is TRBV10-2, the J gene TRBJ1-1; 12 bases map to TRBD1. V shed 5 bases and J 5 bases; nucleotides not matched to a gene: 21. The CDR3 is 20 amino acids. Germline lookup yields CDR1 WSHSY and CDR2 SAAADI.

This chain links TRBV7-8 with TRBJ1-3; TRBD1 matches at 7 bases. The germline gives CDR1 SGHVS, CDR2 FQNEAQ. This CDR3 spans 16 amino acids. With V trimmed by 3 bases and J by 4 bases, 9 bases remained unmatched. The CDR3 sequence: CASSFLGQGGGNTIYF. The CDR3 DNA reads as TGTGCCAGCAGCTTCTTGGGGCAGGGGGGCGGAAACACCATATATTTT.

The J gene is TRBJ2-5, the V gene TRBV18; D not resolved. With 0 bases removed from V and 5 bases from J, the gap between germline ends came to 10 bases. This CDR3 region has 14 residues. The germline V gene has CDR1 KGHSH and CDR2 LQKENI. This chain's CDR3 is CASSPPDWRETQYF. The CDR3 coding sequence is TGTGCCAGCTCACCACCGGATTGGCGGGAGACCCAGTACTTC.

The chain couples TRBV27 to TRBJ1-5; D remains unclear. Germline lookup yields CDR1 MNHEY and CDR2 SMNVEV (reference sequence). The ends were cut back, 5 bases at V and 4 bases at J, with 21 bases in the middle. There are 17 residues in the CDR3. This CDR3 is CASSLYFDGRENQPQHF. In DNA form, the CDR3 reads TGTGCCAGCAGTCTGTATTTCGACGGGAGGGAAAATCAGCCCCAGCATTTT.

This rearrangement joins TRBV5-1 to TRBJ1-2; TRBD1 agrees at 12 bases. Germline trimming cut 0 bases from V and 8 bases from J; bases unmatched to any gene: 11. Germline CDR1 is SGHRS and CDR2 is YFSETQ. There are 17 residues in the CDR3. CDR3 sequence (DNA): TGCGCCAGCAGCTTGGATCCCGCGGGACAGGGGGCGAGGGGCTACACCTTC. This codes for CASSLDPAGQGARGYTF.

The rearrangement links TRBV11-2 to TRBJ2-7, with a tentative D call TRBD1 (6 bases). The ends were cut back, 2 bases at V and 0 bases at J, with 11 bases in the middle. Germline CDR1 is SGHAT and CDR2 is FQNNGV. The CDR3 totals 15 residues. CDR3 sequence reads: CASSLLRGLSYEQYF. Here the CDR3 DNA reads TGTGCCAGCAGCTTACTCAGGGGTCTCTCCTACGAGCAGTACTTC.

This chain links TRBV27 with TRBJ2-5; D perhaps matches TRBD1 (5 bases). TRBJ2-7 explains the end of the DNA better; the J call may be wrong. The CDR3 runs to 14 residues. Germline CDR1 and CDR2: MNHEY and SMNVEV (reference sequence). In nucleotides, the CDR3 is TGTGCCAGCAGTTTTGGCCAGGGAAACTACGAGCAGTACTTC. This gives the protein CASSFGQGNYEQYF.

As DNA, the CDR3 is TGTGCCAGCAGTTACTTGGGTAGGGGGACGGCCGGGGAGCTGTTTTTT. It translates to CASSYLGRGTAGELFF. The chain carries TRBV6-5 and TRBJ2-2, with TRBD1 as a possible D gene (6 bases). The CDR3 spans 16 residues. The V end was cut by 1 base, the J end by 6 bases, with 15 bases between. CDR1 is MNHEY, CDR2 SVGAGI, per germline.

The chain carries TRBV28 and TRBJ1-3; D remains unclear. Trimming took 6 bases from V and 4 from J, leaving 10 bases between them. The CDR3 is made up of 13 amino acids. The germline gives CDR1 MDHEN, CDR2 SYDVKM. Here the CDR3 reads CASREGSGNTIYF. As DNA, the CDR3 is TGTGCCAGCAGAGAGGGTTCGGGAAACACCATATATTTT.

The V and J genes are TRBV11-2 and TRBJ2-1; tentative D call: TRBD1 (5 bases). CDR3 length equals 14 residues. Germline V gene data show CDR1 as SGHAT and CDR2 as FQNNGV. V was shortened by 1 base and J by 6 bases, with 10 bases between the two germline ends. CDR3 in amino acids: CASSLGSRGNEQFF. As DNA, the CDR3 is TGTGCCAGCAGCTTAGGGTCTAGGGGCAATGAGCAGTTCTTC.

The CDR3 bases are TGTGCCAGCAGTGGGCAGGGAAGAATTGGCAATCAGCCCCAGCATTTT. Residues: CASSGQGRIGNQPQHF. The V and J genes are TRBV27 and TRBJ1-5, with TRBD1 as a possible D gene (5 bases). Per the germline V gene, CDR1 is MNHEY and CDR2 is SMNVEV (reference sequence). This CDR3 has 16 amino acids. With 5 bases removed from V and 2 bases from J, the gap between germline ends came to 16 bases.

The J gene is TRBJ2-7, the V gene TRBV6-6, with D tentatively TRBD2 (7 bases). Trimming took 5 bases from V and 6 from J, leaving 11 bases between them. CDR3 length: 12 amino acids. Germline assignment: CDR1 MNHNY and CDR2 SVGAGI (reference sequence). This CDR3 reads CASSRGGTEQYF. The CDR3 DNA follows: TGTGCCAGCAGTAGGGGGGGTACCGAGCAGTACTTC.

The chain joins TRBV7-2 to TRBJ2-1, with 11 bases lining up with TRBD2. Germline-derived CDR1 and CDR2 are SGHTA and FQGNSA. Losses at the gene ends were 1 base for V and 8 bases for J; bases not matched to a gene: 10. The CDR3 is 17 amino acids. The CDR3 DNA reads as TGTGCCAGCAGCTTAGAGCGCCTAGCGGGGGGACCCCATGAGCAGTTCTTC. Translating gives CASSLERLAGGPHEQFF.

The rearrangement links TRBV4-3 to TRBJ2-1, with 11 positions matching TRBD2. This CDR3 spans 16 amino acids. The V gene's germline CDR1 is LGHNA and CDR2 YSLEER. The J segment lost 4 bases and the V segment lost 0 bases, leaving 2 bases of the junction unmatched. CDR3 sequence: CASSQEASGGYNEQFF. CDR3 in DNA: TGCGCCAGCAGCCAAGAAGCTAGCGGGGGGTACAATGAGCAGTTCTTC.

This chain links TRBV7-9 with TRBJ1-3; 7 bases are a match to TRBD1. The CDR3 has 15 residues. Trimming removed 3 bases from V and 4 bases from J; junction bases left unmatched: 6. CDR1 SEHNR and CDR2 FQNEAQ come from the germline V gene (reference sequence). The CDR3 reads CASSFIQGTGNTIYF. Here the CDR3 DNA reads TGTGCCAGCAGCTTCATACAGGGGACGGGAAACACCATATATTTT.